The clone carrying this T cell receptor beta chain has a handful of counts. These data come from a study of blood T cell repertoires in COVID-19. In the original workflow: From reference gene primer amplification, estimates of nucleated cell counts were derived. The method was immunoSEQ multiplex PCR; TCRdb's version includes in-frame clones alone and lacks a portion of them. V and J calls plus clone size are reproduced from that table; the DNA served to infer D and trimming. The sample carries approximately 50,000 clones, 75% to 95% recorded once. Germline-derived CDR1 and CDR2 are SGHVS and FQNEAQ. The CDR3 has 16 residues. The V and J ends lost 5 bases and 9 bases, in that order; junction bases with no gene match: 11.

Sequencing input: peripheral blood. This TCR was recovered from a man aged 50 to 59 with active COVID-19. The chain has TRBV7-8 and TRBJ1-6, with 9 bases fitting TRBD1. The CDR3 here is CASSPPGTGSGSPLHF. DNA of the CDR3: TGTGCCAGCAGCCCCCCCGGGACAGGGAGCGGTTCACCCCTCCACTTT.